The subject of this entry is one T cell receptor (beta chain). Its target is unknown. Chemo-refractory metastatic non-small-cell lung cancer patients received focal radiation with ipilimumab CTLA-4 blockade. The sample comes from a study of radiotherapy plus CTLA-4 blockade in lung cancer. Whole-study context: Objective responses were documented in approximately 18% of patients, with disease control in about 29%. General study points: Among blood TCR repertoires after radiotherapy plus ipilimumab, tumor-derived clones expanded. Early clonal dynamics of blood T cells, together with interferon-beta, were reported as the best response predictor.

The assay was immunoSEQ multiplex PCR, and TCRdb's table has in-frame clones only and misses some. The sample contains over 50,000 clones, more than 65% of which appear only once. CDR1 is LNHDA and CDR2 is SQIVND in the germline V gene (reference sequence). Losses at the gene ends were 3 bases for V and 8 bases for J; bases not matched to a gene: 6. CDR3 size: 14 residues. The chain recombines TRBV19 with TRBJ2-1, with 8 bases fitting TRBD1. Sequences were derived from peripheral blood, sampled from a patient treated with radiotherapy plus ipilimumab. The clonotype comes from a human donor with non-small cell lung cancer who had a partial response to radiotherapy plus ipilimumab. The CDR3 is CASSIGQGADEQFF. The CDR3 DNA is TGTGCCAGTAGTATTGGGCAGGGGGCGGATGAGCAGTTCTTC.